This TCR beta chain was captured by sequencing in a study of identical twins (TCRdb year 2016). Regarding the research as a whole: To test whether fetal clonotypes persist, this study deep-sequenced TCR alpha and beta repertoires from monozygotic twins, from unrelated adults of various ages, and from cord blood. To rule out contamination, replicate twin experiments were performed at different times with different library preparation protocols. Results and caveats for the whole study, not just this receptor: Fewer insertions were carried by abundant cord blood beta clonotypes; a weaker similar trend was observed in young adult naive repertoires, while no such trend was observed in memory repertoires. In monozygotic twins, recombination models systematically underestimated out-of-frame TCR alpha sharing, but the models matched the sharing seen between unrelated individuals. Because the same donors could not be followed over many years, the conclusions depended on cross-sectional statistical analysis. Zero-insertion analyses could be partly confounded by invariant T cells such as MAIT and iNKT, although diverse VJ usage argued against such confounding for most clonotypes. In beta out-of-frame sequences, excess twin sharing was weaker, because having fewer shared sequences lowered the signal-to-noise ratio. Compared with coincidental sharing between unrelated individuals, an excess of low generation-probability sequences was observed among out-of-frame TCR alpha sequences shared between twins.

With respect to this clonotype: Its antigen is not yet known. No base-level quality is on record; no much larger clone is a single base apart.

The CDR3, from cysteine to phenylalanine, totals 13 residues. The read is trimmed to its CDR3 DNA, 39 bases read in frame from base 1. V and J are truncated by 11 bases and 2 bases respectively, leaving an intervening sequence of 15 bases. In the germline V gene (reference sequence), CDR1 corresponds to MNHNY and CDR2 to SVGAGI. Libraries were built with 5' RACE. The sequencing machine was an Illumina HiSeq 2000. A universal primer binding site was introduced by template switching, and a unique molecular identifier was present in the final cDNA, enabling accurate counting of TCR cDNA molecules. Specific primers in the conserved constant-segment region were used to synthesize first-strand cDNA for TCR alpha and beta chains. To control for contamination, every cDNA library carried two barcodes: a SMART-Mk sample barcode plus Illumina barcodes. TruSeq adapter sequences, together with Illumina sample barcodes, were added in two successive PCR steps. TCR alpha and beta cDNA libraries were sequenced on the Illumina HiSeq platform with custom primers. The authors' analysis ran thus. MiGEC was used to process raw reads and extract unique molecular identifiers, and MiXCR was used to find CDR3 positions. Recombination models were inferred per individual with the repgenHMM and IGoR tools using an EM algorithm. The tcR package in R was used for shared clonotype analysis, with sharing normalized by the product of cloneset sizes. Out-of-frame nonproductive sequences were analyzed to study raw recombination free of thymic and clonal selection effects. In TCRdb, the public reads were trimmed at Q25 with fastp and aligned with MiXCR, with productive beta chains retained. Entries are consolidated by CDR3 protein sequence, retaining the most common genes and DNA. These V and J calls are TCRdb output, not the study's own analysis. The sample includes about 520,000 distinct CDR3 sequences, with less than 25% observed a single time. Of the sample, approximately 0.95% is held by the ten largest clones.

Only healthy Caucasian donors were included. Three pairs of female monozygotic twins, all aged about 18 to 30 years, made up the twin cohort. CD4+ and CD8+ T cell populations were isolated with positive isolation kits from Invitrogen. These data also formed part of another study, on T cells expressing NK-cell markers. From the second report: TCR beta-chain repertoires were profiled in sorted CD3+CD56+NKG2C+, CD3+CD56+NKG2C- and CD3+CD56-NKG2C+ T-cell subsets from several donors. Of the eight sequenced donors, seven were found to be HCMV-seropositive and one was found to be HCMV-seronegative. In several experiments an anti-gammadeltaTCR antibody was added to restrict sorting to alphabetaTCR-expressing T cells. In roughly 6 donors, the dominant CD3+CD56+NKG2C+ clonotypes ranked among the top 10 CD8+ clonotypes, making up about 1.0-7.5% of CD8+ T cells. Those dominant clonotypes were again the most abundant among CD3+CD56-NKG2C+ cells in a few donors, at 28.3-60.1%. It remained unclear whether the expanded NKG2C-expressing T cell clones were specific for HCMV antigens. The eight sequenced donors were randomly selected healthy volunteers, three men and five women. HCMV serostatus was determined by detecting HCMV-specific IgG in serum with a commercial ELISA kit. MIGEC was used to demultiplex reads and group the reads by UMI, and MiTCR was used to assemble and quantify clonotypes. To remove erroneous sequences, TCR cDNA sequences were retained only when supported by two or more reads. The tcR package was used for downstream repertoire analysis, with clonotypes matched between fractions based on CDR3 nucleotide sequence plus V segment. VDJmatch was used to annotate antigen specificity against VDJdb, with one amino acid substitution allowed in CDR3.

This sequence uses TRBV6-6 and TRBJ1-2; TRBD1 could be the D gene, as 5 bases match. Sequencing used CD4+ T cells sorted from blood. The clonotype was recovered from a woman in her late teens or twenties in good health. The CDR3 amino acid sequence is: CAGGDAPNYGYTF. The bases are TGTGCCGGAGGGGACGCCCCCAACTATGGCTACACCTTC.